Listed below are T cell receptor delta chains from one sample, sequenced in a study of human gamma delta and Vdelta1 T cells. TCRdb repeated clone calling on the PCR reads with CATT. The sample has 1,100 to 1,500 delta-chain clones; 40% to 50% are singletons. The sample consisted of Vdelta1 gamma-delta T cells from blood. All receptors come from a human donor in good health. The CDR3 runs from the conserved cysteine through the conserved F or W. The D gene is left open where the match is weak. Part of the rows lack a size; the others show once, few, many or a class for expanded clones.

>TRDV1|TRDJ1|NA|medium-sized
TGTGCTCTTGGGGTCCTGTTATCCGATAAACTCATCTTT
CALGVLLSDKLIF
>TRDV1|TRDJ1|NA|large
TGTGCTCTTGGGGGCGTACGATGGGGGGACACCGATAAACTCATCTTT
CALGGVRWGDTDKLIF
>TRDV1|TRDJ1|TRDD3|medium-sized
TGTGCTCTTGGGGAATTAAGTCTCTATCCCTACTGGGGGATACCCACCGATAAACTCATCTTT
CALGELSLYPYWGIPTDKLIF
>TRDV1|TRDJ1|TRDD3|medium-sized
TGTGCTCTTGGGGAGTCATGTACTGGGGGATCCAAGTACACCGATAAACTCATCTTT
CALGESCTGGSKYTDKLIF
>TRDV1|TRDJ1|TRDD3|large
TGTGCTCTTGGGGAACTAATGGTTAGCTGGGGGATATCTTGGACCGATAAACTCATCTTT
CALGELMVSWGISWTDKLIF
>TRDV1|TRDJ1|TRDD3|NA
TGTGCTCTTGGGAACCCTCAGCACTGGGGGATAAGGGTAGGTTACACCGATAAACTCATCTTT
CALGNPQHWGIRVGYTDKLIF
>TRDV1|TRDJ1|TRDD3|NA
TGTGCTCTTGGGCCAACAAAGGGCACCTGCCTATTCCACTGGGGGATACCGGGGAAACTCATCTTT
CALGPTKGTCLFHWGIPGKLIF
>TRDV1|TRDJ1|NA|large
TGTGCTCTTGGGGAACTCGGAAAGGTCGTCGATAAACTCATCTTT
CALGELGKVVDKLIF
>TRDV1|TRDJ1|NA|medium-sized
TGTGCTCTTGGGGGCCGGCCTTCCTGGGGAATGGGTCCTGGCAAAAGTTCGAAAGGGGGGACTTCGACCGATAAACTCATCTTT
CALGGRPSWGMGPGKSSKGGTSTDKLIF
>TRAV23/DV6|TRDJ1|NA|NA
TGTGCTGGGCGCGTACGGGCGGATAAACTCATCTTT
CAGRVRADKLIF
>TRDV1|TRDJ1|NA|large
TGTGCTCTTGGGGAACTAGATCCACTCTTATTGGTCCTGCCTAACACCGATAAACTCATCTTT
CALGELDPLLLVLPNTDKLIF
>TRDV1|TRDJ1|TRDD3|NA
TGTGCTCTTGGGGAACTAGTGAACTTACCCCCTTACGGGGGGATACTATCGGTCGATAAACTCATCTTT
CALGELVNLPPYGGILSVDKLIF
>TRDV1|TRDJ1|TRDD3|NA
TGTGCTCGTGGGGAACGTTACGTAGAGACCAAAGGCCTCCCCGACTTACTGGGGGGGTACACCGATAAACTCATCTTT
CARGERYVETKGLPDLLGGYTDKLIF
>TRDV1|TRDJ1|NA|large
TGTGCTCTTGGGGAACTAAACTACCACACCGATAAACTCATCTTT
CALGELNYHTDKLIF
>TRDV1|TRDJ1|TRDD3|NA
TGTGCTCTTGGGGAACGGAGTACTGGGGGATTTGATAAACTCATCTTT
CALGERSTGGFDKLIF
>TRDV1|TRDJ1|TRDD3|large
TGTGCTCTTGGGGAATTCCCCCGTGCTGGGGGATACACCGATAAACTCATCTTT
CALGEFPRAGGYTDKLIF
>TRDV1|TRDJ1|TRDD3|NA
TGTGCTCTTGGGGAAGATTCCCACCTCCTACACACGGCTGAGGTACTGGGGGATACCTGCACCGATAAACTCATCTTT
CALGEDSHLLHTAEVLGDTCTDKLIF